Detailed here is one T cell receptor (beta chain). The entry originates in a study of control samples from healthy donors and cancer patients. Profiling relied on immunoSEQ multiplex PCR, and the TCRdb table lists in-frame clones only, not all of them. The sample gives fewer than 95,000 clones, approximately 86% of which show up once; roughly 1.3% is in the top ten. Specimen: blood. The source is a woman in her forties or fifties in good health.

The CDR3 is CASKVGSRDSPLHF. CDR3 sequence (DNA): TGTGCCAGCAAGGTCGGGTCACGGGATTCACCCCTCCACTTT. The rearrangement joins TRBV28 to TRBJ1-6; no firm D call. V lost 7 bases to trimming and J lost 8 bases, with 15 bases between them. Germline V gives CDR1 MDHEN, CDR2 SYDVKM. The CDR3 loop spans 14 amino acids.